This T cell receptor beta chain was obtained from a study of T cells after posttransplantation cyclophosphamide. Study-level results: After PTCy, TRB diversity resembled that of CNI/methotrexate controls.

The V gene lost 0 bases and the J gene lost 2 bases, with 23 bases spanning the gap. The germline CDR1 and CDR2 sequences are SGHRS and YFSETQ. The CDR3 is 19 amino acids. As to this clone: No antigen is known for it.

The naive gate required viable CD3+CD4+ or CD3+CD8+ cells with CCR7+CD45RA+CD45RO-CD95-CD27+CD28+ phenotype. Libraries were prepared by immunoSEQ multiplex PCR; TCRdb keeps only in-frame clonotypes and omits some of them. Altogether about 16,000 clones are present, 94% being singletons, with the ten largest covering 0.27%. The V call is TRBV5-1, the J call TRBJ1-2; no reliable D call. Sample: naive CD4+ T cells sorted from blood. The source of this sequence is a woman aged 45-59 years in good health and a related stem cell transplant donor. In DNA, the CDR3 is TGCGCCAGCAGCTTGGCACTGGAGTGGTTGGAAGGTCGCAACTATGGCTACACCTTC. The encoded protein is CASSLALEWLEGRNYGYTF.